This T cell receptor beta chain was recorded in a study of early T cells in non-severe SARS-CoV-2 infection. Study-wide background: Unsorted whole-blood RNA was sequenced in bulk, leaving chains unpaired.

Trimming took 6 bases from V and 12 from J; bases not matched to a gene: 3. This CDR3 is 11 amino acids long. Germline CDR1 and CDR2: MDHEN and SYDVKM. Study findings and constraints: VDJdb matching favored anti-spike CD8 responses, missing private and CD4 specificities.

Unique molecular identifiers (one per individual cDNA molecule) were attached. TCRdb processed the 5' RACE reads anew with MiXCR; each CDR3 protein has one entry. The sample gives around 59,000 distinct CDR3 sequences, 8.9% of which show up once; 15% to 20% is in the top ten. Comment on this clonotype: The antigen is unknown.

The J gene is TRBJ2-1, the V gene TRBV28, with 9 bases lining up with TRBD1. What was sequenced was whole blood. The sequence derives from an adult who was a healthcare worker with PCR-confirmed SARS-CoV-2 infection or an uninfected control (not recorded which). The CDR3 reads CASRYRGPQFF. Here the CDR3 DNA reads TGTGCCAGCAGGTACAGGGGGCCGCAGTTCTTC.